The T cell receptor beta chain described here comes from a study of tumor and adjacent non-tumor tissue in lung cancer. No cell sorting was done before RNA was extracted from the tissue. Between August and November 2014, newly diagnosed, chemotherapy-naive lung cancer patients underwent thoracic surgery in China. This CDR3 comprises 14 residues. The V gene's germline CDR1 is MNHEY and CDR2 SVGEGT. Unmatched junction bases numbered 13, after V lost 11 bases and J lost 10 bases. Three rounds of nested PCR, following a modified ARM-PCR protocol, produced the TCRbeta library. TCRdb itself ran the multiplex PCR reads through MiXCR, one entry per CDR3 protein. The sample yields tens of thousands of distinct CDR3 sequences, about 67% seen once. With regard to this clonotype: This could be a read error, since a much larger clone is one nucleotide away.

Source material: lung tumor tissue. The chain joins TRBV6-2 or TRBV6-3 to TRBJ2-1; 11 bases match TRBD2. The TCR comes from a man in his sixties with non-small cell lung cancer. CDR3 in DNA: TGTGCCGGCCAACTAGCGGGGGACTTGGGAGAGCAGTTCTTC. Translated: CAGQLAGDLGEQFF.